This T cell receptor (beta chain) was sequenced in a study of blood T cells in healthy people across ages. A J-beta primer mix and a sample-barcoded 5' primer were used in a second PCR of roughly 7 to 12 cycles. Unique molecular identifiers of 12 random nucleotides labeled each cDNA. One entry per CDR3 protein results from TCRdb running MiXCR on the 5' RACE reads. This sample has 800,000 to 900,000 distinct CDR3 sequences; approximately 59% occur once, and the top ten carry 28%. Study-wide findings and caveats: PBMCs went unsorted, and a conclusive naive versus antigen-experienced comparison was therefore prevented. CMV status of donors was unknown, possibly confounding expanded clonotype changes.

This clonotype was counted once. What it recognizes is unknown. Germline CDR1 and CDR2: MNHEY and SMNVEV (reference sequence). The CDR3 covers 15 residues. V lost 0 bases, J lost 5 bases, and 13 bases lay in between. The chain has TRBV27 and TRBJ1-1; D unclear. The sequence was obtained from a man under 40 in good health. The sample was blood. For the CDR3, the DNA is TGTGCCAGCAGTTTATCGGTGTGGGAAACTACTGAAGCTTTCTTT. Amino acid sequence: CASSLSVWETTEAFF.